The sequence of this T cell receptor (beta chain) was determined in a study of shared clonotypes between healthy human individuals. Study observations and caveats: Clonotype sharing across a few donors was observed for 4% to 6.5% of naive CD4 clonotypes. Non-shared clonotypes had lower generation probabilities than clonotypes shared by all four sorted-subset donors.

All of the donors resided in Nashville, Tennessee, and each was a Caucasian adult. Across several immunoSEQ plates, the genomic DNA of each subset was split evenly. TCRdb's table, derived via immunoSEQ multiplex PCR, lists solely in-frame clones and lacks some. Counted here are roughly 2,500,000 clones, more than 85% occurring once; the ten biggest clones make up 0.36%. Germline V CDR1 and CDR2: ENHRY, SYGVKD. The CDR3 is 13 amino acids. V shed 11 bases, J shed 2 bases, and the junction held 5 bases outside the gene matches. This clone was seen only once. The antigen is unknown. The TCR sequence derives from a man between 18 and 29 years old in good health. Some clones in this sample may be carry-over from other donors' samples. The sequenced sample was naive CD4+ T cells from PBMCs. Subset here: CD45RA+ positively selected. This rearrangement joins TRBV10-3 to TRBJ2-1; 8 nucleotides agree with TRBD1. The CDR3 sequence: CAATGVPYNEQFF. The CDR3 DNA follows: TGTGCCGCGACAGGGGTCCCCTACAATGAGCAGTTCTTC.